This T cell receptor (beta chain) was sequenced during a study of OX40 agonist ivuxolimab in advanced cancers. Study summary: Partial responses, seen in three patients, involved one hepatocellular carcinoma and two cutaneous melanomas.

The CDR3 covers 15 residues. The V gene's germline CDR1 is LNHDA and CDR2 SQIVND (reference sequence). Trimming took off 3 bases at V and 5 bases at J, with 14 bases between the two ends. Details on this clone: Its specificity is not known.

Systemic immunosuppression or autoimmune disease history was grounds to exclude patients. The assay was immunoSEQ multiplex PCR, and TCRdb's table has in-frame clones only and misses some. The table includes about 57,000 clones, about 83% detected once. Whole-study findings and limits: In general, CD8+ T cells held more expanded clones than CD4+ did, on average. Also showing low normalized T-cell clonal expansion were some of the nonresponders.

The TCR comes from an adult with an advanced solid tumor such as melanoma, head and neck, liver or kidney cancer. The chain uses TRBV19 and TRBJ1-5, with D tentatively TRBD1 (6 bases). Sequences were derived from CD4+ or CD8+ T cells sorted from blood, sampled in a trial of the OX40 agonist ivuxolimab. The CDR3 here is CASSMAGQNHQPQHF. CDR3 DNA sequence: TGTGCCAGTAGTATGGCAGGACAGAATCATCAGCCCCAGCATTTT.